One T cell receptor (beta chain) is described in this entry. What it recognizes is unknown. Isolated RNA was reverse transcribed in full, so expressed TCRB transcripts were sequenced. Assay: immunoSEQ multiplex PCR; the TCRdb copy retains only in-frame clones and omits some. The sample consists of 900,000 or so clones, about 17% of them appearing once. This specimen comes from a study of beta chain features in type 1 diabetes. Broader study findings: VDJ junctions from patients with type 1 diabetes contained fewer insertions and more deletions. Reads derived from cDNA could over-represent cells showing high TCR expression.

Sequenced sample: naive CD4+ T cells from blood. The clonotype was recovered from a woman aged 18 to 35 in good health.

Written as DNA, the CDR3 is TGTGCCAGCAGCACGACAGGGGCAGGGGAAAAACTGTTTTTT. Its protein product is CASSTTGAGEKLFF. The chain uses TRBV7-9 and TRBJ1-4, with 8 bases identical to TRBD1. The germline V gene encodes CDR1 SEHNR and CDR2 FQNEAQ (reference sequence). The V gene end was trimmed by 5 bases and the J gene end by 8 bases; junction bases not matched to a gene: 7. The CDR3 contains 14 residues.